This T cell receptor (beta chain) appears in the sequencing data of a study of blood T cell repertoires in COVID-19. Background on the study: There were acute and convalescent COVID-19 samples, and they came from the United States, Italy and Spain. Nucleic acid was either cDNA or gDNA, and it came from T cells, B-cell-depleted T cells, or PBMCs.

V trimming: 3 bases; J trimming: 9 bases; junction bases outside the gene matches: 4. CDR3 length equals 13 residues. Germline loops: CDR1 LGHNA, CDR2 YNFKEQ. Source study methods: Researchers report that nucleated cell counts were estimated from reference gene primer amplification. Sequencing was performed with immunoSEQ multiplex PCR; in TCRdb, only in-frame clones are kept and a portion is missing. For V, J and clone size, that table is used; D and trimming come from the DNA. The data contain some 140,000 clones, more than 75% of them singletons. V usage is TRBV4-2 and J usage is TRBJ1-2, with 10 bases that match TRBD1. This clonotype originated in a man aged 55 to 69 who had recovered from COVID-19. The sequenced sample consisted of peripheral blood. The CDR3 DNA reads TGTGCCAGCAGCCAGACAGGGGGCGCTCGCTACACCTTC. Its protein product is CASSQTGGARYTF.